The table lists the clone carrying this T cell receptor (beta chain) with a count of one. Its antigen is as yet unknown. CD8 cells regarded as naive lacked CD45RO, were positively chosen for CCR7, and omitted terminally differentiated effector memory CD45RA+ cells. Deep was the level used in running the assay. Sequenced by immunoSEQ multiplex PCR; TCRdb stores in-frame clones only, minus some. The sample holds about 2.1 million clones, approximately 94% seen once. This sample is part of a study of shared clonotypes between healthy human individuals. Study findings and constraints: Incomplete sequencing of sorted subsets was indicated by rarefaction despite large depth. Non-shared clonotypes displayed generation probabilities falling below those of clonotypes present in all four donors. About 5% of naive CD4 clonotypes were shared across a handful of donors.

V dropped 7 bases and J dropped 0; count of bases not matched to a gene: 14. Germline lookup yields CDR1 LNHDA and CDR2 SQIVND (reference sequence). The CDR3 has 17 residues. The clonotype originates from a young man in good health. Some clones in this sample may be carry-over from other donors' samples. Material for sequencing was naive CD8+ T cells from PBMCs. This chain uses TRBV19 with TRBJ1-1; 7 bases line up with TRBD1. The CDR3 region is CASNIIRQGAMNTEAFF. The CDR3 nucleotides read TGTGCCAGTAATATCATTAGACAGGGAGCAATGAACACTGAAGCTTTCTTT.